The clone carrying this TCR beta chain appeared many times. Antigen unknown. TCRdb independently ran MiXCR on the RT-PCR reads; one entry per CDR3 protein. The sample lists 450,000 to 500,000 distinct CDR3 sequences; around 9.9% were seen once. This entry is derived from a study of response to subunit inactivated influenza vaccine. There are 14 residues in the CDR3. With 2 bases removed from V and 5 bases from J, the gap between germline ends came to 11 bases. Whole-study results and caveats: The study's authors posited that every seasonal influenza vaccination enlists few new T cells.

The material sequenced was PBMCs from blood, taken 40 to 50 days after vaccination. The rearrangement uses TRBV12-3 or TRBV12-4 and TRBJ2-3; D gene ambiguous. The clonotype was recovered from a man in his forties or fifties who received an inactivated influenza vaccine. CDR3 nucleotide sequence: TGTGCCAGCAGTTTAACCCGGTATCTAGATACGCAGTATTTT. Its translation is CASSLTRYLDTQYF.